This T cell receptor (beta chain) came from a study of T cell repertoires in cytomegalovirus infection. As for the study in general: CMV infection plus the matching HLA type was flagged by public TCR beta signatures.

MiXCR was run by TCRdb on the reads, yielding one entry per CDR3 protein. The table lists 100,000 or so distinct CDR3 sequences, about 17% of them singletons. This clonotype occurred a few times. Its antigen is not known. Findings and limits, study-wide: The study identified carriers of CMV plus the relevant HLA from cumulative public TCR beta family frequency.

This CDR3 spans 15 amino acids. Germline CDR1 reads MGHRA; CDR2 reads YSYEKL. V was trimmed by 2 bases and J by 1 base, leaving 11 bases between them. J is TRBJ2-5 and V is TRBV4-1; D may correspond to TRBD1 or TRBD2 (5 bases each). This receptor was obtained from a human donor in good health (CMV status not recorded). Some clones in this sample may be carry-over from other donors' samples. The sample was PBMCs. Here the CDR3 reads CASSQFGTIQETQYF. The CDR3, as DNA: TGCGCCAGCAGCCAATTCGGGACCATCCAAGAGACCCAGTACTTC.